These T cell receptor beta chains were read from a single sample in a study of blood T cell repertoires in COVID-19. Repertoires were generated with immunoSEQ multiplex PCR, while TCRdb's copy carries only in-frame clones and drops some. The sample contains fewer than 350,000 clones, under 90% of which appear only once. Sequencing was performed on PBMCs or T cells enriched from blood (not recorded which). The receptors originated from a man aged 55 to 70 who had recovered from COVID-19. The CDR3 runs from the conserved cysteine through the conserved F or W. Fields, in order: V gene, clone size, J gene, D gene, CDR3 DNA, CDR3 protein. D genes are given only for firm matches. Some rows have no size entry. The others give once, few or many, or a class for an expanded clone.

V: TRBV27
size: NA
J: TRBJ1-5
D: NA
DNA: TGTGCCAGCAGTAATCTCGGGGGGGGGAGCAATCAGCCCCAGCATTTT
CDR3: CASSNLGGGSNQPQHF

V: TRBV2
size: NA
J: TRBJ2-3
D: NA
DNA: TGTGCCAGCAGTGGGGACACCCCTAGCACAGATACGCAGTATTTT
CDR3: CASSGDTPSTDTQYF

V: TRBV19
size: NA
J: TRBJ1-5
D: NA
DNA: TGTGCCAGTAGGTGGCAAAATAGCAATCAGCCCCAGCATTTT
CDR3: CASRWQNSNQPQHF

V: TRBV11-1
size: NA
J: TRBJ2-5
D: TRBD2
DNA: TGTGCCAGCAGCTTAGCGCACTCTAGCGGGCCTCAGGAGACCCAGTACTTC
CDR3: CASSLAHSSGPQETQYF

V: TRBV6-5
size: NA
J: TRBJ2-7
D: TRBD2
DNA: TGTGCCAGCTGCCCATCGGCGGGAGTGCAGTACTTC
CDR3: CASCPSAGVQYF

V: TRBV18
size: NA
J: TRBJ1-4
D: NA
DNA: TGTGCCAGCTCACCTGGAACAGGGTCGTATGAAAAACTGTTTTTT
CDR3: CASSPGTGSYEKLFF

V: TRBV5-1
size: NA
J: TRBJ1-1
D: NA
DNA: TGCGCCAGCAGCCTCACAGTGAACACTGAAGCTTTCTTT
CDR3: CASSLTVNTEAFF

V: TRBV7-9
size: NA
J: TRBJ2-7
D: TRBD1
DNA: TGTGCCAGCAGCCCAGCTCTTAGGACAGGGCCTTTCCACGAGCAGTACTTC
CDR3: CASSPALRTGPFHEQYF

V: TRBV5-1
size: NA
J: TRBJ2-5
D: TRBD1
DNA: TGCGCCAGCAGCGAGCAGGGGGCAGAGACCCAGTACTTC
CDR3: CASSEQGAETQYF

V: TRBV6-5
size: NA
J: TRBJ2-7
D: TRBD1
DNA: TGTGCCAGCAGTTACCGGGACAGGTACGAGCAGTACTTC
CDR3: CASSYRDRYEQYF

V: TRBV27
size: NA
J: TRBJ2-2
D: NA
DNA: TGTGCCAGCAGTTTATTCGCCTGGACTCCTAGTCTTAACACCGGGGAGCTGTTTTTT
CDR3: CASSLFAWTPSLNTGELFF

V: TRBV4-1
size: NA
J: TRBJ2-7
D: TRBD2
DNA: TGCGCCAGCAGCCACCGGACTAGCGGGAGCTACGAGCAGTACTTC
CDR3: CASSHRTSGSYEQYF

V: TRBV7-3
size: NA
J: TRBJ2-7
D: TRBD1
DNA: TGTGCCAGCAGCTTAAACAGGGGGCCCTACGAGCAGTACTTC
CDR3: CASSLNRGPYEQYF

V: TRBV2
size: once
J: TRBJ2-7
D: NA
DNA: TGTGCCACGAGACCATCGACAATTAGTACCTCCTACGAGCAGTACTTC
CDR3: CATRPSTISTSYEQYF